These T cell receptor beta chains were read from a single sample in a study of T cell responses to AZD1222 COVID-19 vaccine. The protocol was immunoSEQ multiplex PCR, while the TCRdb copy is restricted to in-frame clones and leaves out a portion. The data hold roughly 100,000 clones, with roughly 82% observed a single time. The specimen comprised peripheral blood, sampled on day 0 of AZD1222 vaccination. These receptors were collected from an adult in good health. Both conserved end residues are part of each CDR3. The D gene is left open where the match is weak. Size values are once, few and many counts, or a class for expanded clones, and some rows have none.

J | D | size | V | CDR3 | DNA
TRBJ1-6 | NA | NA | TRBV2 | CASRSDRNVSPLHF | TGTGCCAGTAGATCGGACCGCAACGTGTCACCCCTCCACTTT
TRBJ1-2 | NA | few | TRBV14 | CASSPSLHNYGYTF | TGTGCCAGCAGCCCCTCGCTACATAACTATGGCTACACCTTC
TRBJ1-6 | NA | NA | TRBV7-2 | CASSPKRSNSPLHF | TGTGCCAGCAGCCCCAAGCGCTCAAATTCACCCCTCCACTTT
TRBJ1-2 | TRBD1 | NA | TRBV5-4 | CASSSRTGQNYGYTF | TGTGCCAGCAGCTCTAGGACAGGACAAAACTATGGCTACACCTTC
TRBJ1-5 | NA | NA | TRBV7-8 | CASSLGTNQPQHF | TGTGCCAGCAGCTTGGGAACGAATCAGCCCCAGCATTTT
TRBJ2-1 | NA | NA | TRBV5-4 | CASSPHQGNEQFF | TGTGCCAGCAGCCCTCATCAGGGTAATGAGCAGTTCTTC
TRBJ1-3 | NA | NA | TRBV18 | CASSKANSGNTIYF | TGTGCCAGCTCAAAGGCGAACTCTGGAAACACCATATATTTT
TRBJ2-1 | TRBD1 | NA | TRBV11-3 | CASSLERTGAVGEQFF | TGTGCCAGCAGCTTAGAAAGGACAGGGGCGGTGGGTGAGCAGTTCTTC
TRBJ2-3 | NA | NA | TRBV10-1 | CASSESPGWGTSTDTQYF | TGCGCCAGCAGTGAGTCTCCCGGCTGGGGTACTAGCACAGATACGCAGTATTTT
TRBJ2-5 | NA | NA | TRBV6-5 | CASSLDRSQETQYF | TGTGCCAGCAGCCTCGACAGAAGCCAAGAGACCCAGTACTTC
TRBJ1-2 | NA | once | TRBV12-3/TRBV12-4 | CASSLGRVGYTF | TGTGCCAGCAGTTTAGGAAGGGTTGGCTACACCTTC
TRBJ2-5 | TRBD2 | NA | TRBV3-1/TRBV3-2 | CASSQESSGGQETQYF | TGTGCCAGCAGCCAAGAGTCTAGCGGGGGACAAGAGACCCAGTACTTC
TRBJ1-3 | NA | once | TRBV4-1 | CASSQLGSVVGNTIYF | TGCGCCAGCAGCCAATTAGGATCAGTGGTTGGAAACACCATATATTTT
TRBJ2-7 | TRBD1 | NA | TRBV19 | CASSMTGGPYEQYF | TGTGCCAGTAGTATGACAGGGGGGCCCTACGAGCAGTACTTC
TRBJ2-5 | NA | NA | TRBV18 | CASSPSQTQYF | TGTGCCAGCTCACCGAGTCAGACCCAGTACTTC
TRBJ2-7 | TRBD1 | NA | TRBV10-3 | CAISPGQGARGEQYF | TGTGCCATCAGTCCGGGACAGGGGGCGCGGGGCGAGCAGTACTTC
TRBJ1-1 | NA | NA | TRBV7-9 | CASSLDTGVRSFF | TGTGCCAGCAGCCTAGACACGGGCGTAAGGAGTTTCTTT
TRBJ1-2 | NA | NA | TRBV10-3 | CAISEVNSPGTNYGYTF | TGTGCCATCAGTGAGGTGAACAGCCCAGGAACTAACTATGGCTACACCTTC
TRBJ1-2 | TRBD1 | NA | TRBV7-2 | CASSYRDRGTTRLSYTF | TGTGCCAGCAGCTACCGGGACAGGGGCACCACTAGGCTGAGCTACACCTTC
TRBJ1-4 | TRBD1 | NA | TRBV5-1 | CASSLEGTAVVTTNEKLFF | TGCGCCAGCAGCTTGGAAGGGACAGCGGTTGTTACAACTAATGAAAAACTGTTTTTT
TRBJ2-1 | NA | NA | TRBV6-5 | CASNRVGNEQFF | TGTGCCAGCAACAGGGTGGGCAATGAGCAGTTCTTC
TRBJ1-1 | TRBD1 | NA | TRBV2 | CASSWREGQGSPEAFF | TGTGCCAGCAGTTGGCGGGAGGGACAGGGTAGCCCTGAAGCTTTCTTT
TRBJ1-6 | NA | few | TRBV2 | CASSGQFNSPLHF | TGTGCCAGCAGCGGACAGTTTAATTCACCCCTCCACTTT
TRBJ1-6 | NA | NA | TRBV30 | CAWSVIGGRSYNSPLHF | TGTGCCTGGAGTGTGATAGGAGGAAGGTCCTATAATTCACCCCTCCACTTT
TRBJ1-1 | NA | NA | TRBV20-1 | CSATRGTEAFF | TGCAGTGCTACAAGGGGGACTGAAGCTTTCTTT
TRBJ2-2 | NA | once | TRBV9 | CASSVDGRGIGELFF | TGTGCCAGCAGCGTAGATGGTCGGGGGATCGGGGAGCTGTTTTTT
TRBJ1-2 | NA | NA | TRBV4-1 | CASSPDPGSNYGYTF | TGCGCCAGCAGCCCGGATCCAGGGAGTAACTATGGCTACACCTTC
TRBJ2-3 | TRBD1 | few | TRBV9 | CASSHDRAGADTQYF | TGTGCCAGCAGCCACGACAGGGCAGGGGCAGATACGCAGTATTTT
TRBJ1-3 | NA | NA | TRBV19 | CASSMPTISGNTIYF | TGTGCCAGTAGTATGCCGACGATCTCTGGAAACACCATATATTTT
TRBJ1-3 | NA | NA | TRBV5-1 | CASRRGESGNTIYF | TGCGCCAGCCGCCGGGGTGAATCTGGAAACACCATATATTTT
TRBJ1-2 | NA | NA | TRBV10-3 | CAISDRDLRGYTF | TGTGCCATCAGTGATAGGGACCTACGTGGCTACACCTTC
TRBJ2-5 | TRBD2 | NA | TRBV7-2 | CASSLSAGRETQYF | TGTGCCAGCAGCCTAAGCGCCGGGAGGGAGACCCAGTACTTC
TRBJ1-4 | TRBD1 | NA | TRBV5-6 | CASSLAGGDEKLFF | TGTGCCAGCAGCTTGGCAGGGGGCGATGAAAAACTGTTTTTT
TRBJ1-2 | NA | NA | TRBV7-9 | CASSFSQNGYTF | TGTGCCAGCAGCTTTTCTCAGAACGGCTACACCTTC
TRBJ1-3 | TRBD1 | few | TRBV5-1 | CASATGGSGNTIYF | TGCGCCAGCGCCACAGGGGGCTCTGGAAACACCATATATTTT
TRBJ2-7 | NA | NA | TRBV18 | CASSLPVGEQYF | TGTGCCAGCTCACTCCCGGTTGGCGAGCAGTACTTC
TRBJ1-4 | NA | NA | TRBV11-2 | CASSLDRGVGEKLFF | TGTGCCAGCAGCTTAGATCGGGGTGTCGGGGAAAAACTGTTTTTT
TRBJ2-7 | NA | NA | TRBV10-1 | CASSESPGFEQYF | TGCGCCAGCAGTGAGTCGCCCGGGTTCGAGCAGTACTTC
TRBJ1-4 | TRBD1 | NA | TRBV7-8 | CASSLGTGGKKLFF | TGTGCCAGCAGCTTAGGGACAGGGGGGAAAAAACTGTTTTTT
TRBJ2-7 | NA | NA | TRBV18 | CASSPPSGAMGEQYF | TGTGCCAGCTCACCACCTTCGGGGGCGATGGGCGAGCAGTACTTC
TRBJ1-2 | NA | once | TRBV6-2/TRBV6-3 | CASSSWDGHGYTF | TGTGCCAGCAGTTCCTGGGACGGCCATGGCTACACCTTC